Here is one TCR beta chain with its context. The antigen is unknown. The data derive from a study of PD-1 blockade in classical Hodgkin lymphoma. Whole-study results and caveats: A significant rise in TCR diversity was seen by C4D1 for CD4+ cells but not for CD8+ cells.

Produced via immunoSEQ multiplex PCR; TCRdb's table is partial and in-frame only. Of some 84,000 clones detected, 80% to 95% appear once; the ten largest clones hold approximately 2.5%. Every one of the patients relapsed after autologous stem cell transplantation (brentuximab vedotin exposure was variable). V was shortened by 2 bases and J by 0 bases, with 14 bases between the two germline ends. This CDR3 comprises 17 residues. CDR1 and CDR2 from the germline V gene are SEHNR and FQNEAQ (reference sequence). The sequence was collected from a human donor with classical Hodgkin lymphoma. This sample comprised peripheral blood mononuclear cells (PBMCs), obtained before the second cycle of nivolumab. The gene calls are TRBV7-9 and TRBJ1-3; D is undetermined. The CDR3 protein is CASSLPREDGSGNTIYF. The CDR3 nucleotides are TGTGCCAGCAGCTTACCCCGGGAGGATGGCTCTGGAAACACCATATATTTT.